The present T cell receptor (beta chain) was sequenced within a study of blood T cell repertoires in COVID-19. Study context: There were acute and convalescent COVID-19 samples, and they came from the United States, Italy and Spain. The analysed material was cDNA or gDNA that came from T cells, B-cell-depleted T cells, or PBMCs.

In the original analysis: Reference gene primer amplification in the assay estimated nucleated cell counts. Using immunoSEQ multiplex PCR, the repertoire was profiled, and TCRdb retains in-frame clones only, with some absent. V and J calls plus clone size are reproduced from that table; the DNA served to infer D and trimming. The sample has over 200,000 clones, approximately 90% seen once. The CDR3 extends over 14 amino acids. Per the germline V gene, CDR1 is SGHTA and CDR2 is FQGTGA. V shed 0 bases and J shed 5 bases, with 10 bases lying between them. What was sequenced was peripheral blood. The clonotype originates from a man aged 60 to 69 who had recovered from COVID-19. This chain links TRBV7-3 with TRBJ2-5; D unclear. The CDR3 region has the DNA TGTGCCAGCAGCTTAACGACCCACGGGGAGACCCAGTACTTC. Protein product: CASSLTTHGETQYF. Using reference TRBV7-3 and TRBJ2-5 for the parts outside the CDR3, the full variable domain is GAGVSQTPSNKVTEKGKYVELRCDPISGHTALYWYRQSLGQGPEFLIYFQGTGAADDSGLPNDRFFAVRPEGSVSTLKIQRTERGDSAVYLCASSLTTHGETQYFGPGTRLLVL.